The source of this TCR beta chain is a study of blood T cell repertoires in COVID-19. Study as a whole: Collection of acute and convalescent COVID-19 samples took place in the United States, Italy and Spain. PBMCs, B-cell-depleted T cells, or T cells were the source of the cDNA or gDNA that made up the material.

Germline V gene sequence: CDR1 MRHNA, CDR2 SNTAGT. CDR3 length: 14 amino acids. Trimming took 2 bases from V and 3 from J, leaving 11 bases between them. Sequenced by immunoSEQ multiplex PCR; TCRdb stores in-frame clones only, minus some. The table records some 210,000 clones, roughly 82% of them present only once. This chain links TRBV6-4 with TRBJ2-7; D may be TRBD2 (5 bases). Sequences were obtained from peripheral blood. This TCR came from a woman between 40 and 50 years old with acute or convalescent COVID-19. DNA for the CDR3: TGTGCCAGCAGTGACAGGGAGAGGGACTACGAGCAGTACTTC. This encodes CASSDRERDYEQYF.